These 22 T cell receptor beta chains were sequenced from one sample in a study of shared clonotypes between healthy human individuals. The data were produced by immunoSEQ multiplex PCR, yet TCRdb's version contains in-frame clones alone and is incomplete. The data show some 480,000 clones, around 79% seen once. The specimen was PBMCs. These receptors came from a woman aged 40 to 50 in good health. Some clones in this sample may be carry-over from other donors' samples.

This chain connects TRBV9 to TRBJ1-4, with D possibly matching TRBD1 (6 bases). The CDR3 has 16 residues. Germline-derived CDR1 and CDR2 are SGDLS and YYNGEE. Deletions cut 3 bases from V and 8 bases from J, with 20 bases between. CDR3 sequence reads: CASSGESGAAWEKLFF. The CDR3 coding sequence is TGTGCCAGCAGCGGAGAGTCAGGGGCGGCGTGGGAAAAACTGTTTTTT.

V usage is TRBV5-4 and J usage is TRBJ2-5; 8 bases agree with TRBD2. CDR3 size: 13 residues. The V segment lost 7 bases and the J segment 1 base; nucleotides outside the gene matches: 3. Per the germline V gene, CDR1 is SGHNT and CDR2 is YYREEE (reference sequence). Here the CDR3 DNA reads TGTGCCAGCGTTGCGGGAGGCCAAGAGACCCAGTACTTC. Translated: CASVAGGQETQYF.

This clone was counted only a few times. The chain is built from TRBV6-1 and TRBJ1-5; 7 nucleotides match TRBD1. With 4 bases clipped from V and 3 bases from J, the junction kept 6 bases outside the gene matches. Germline V gene sequence: CDR1 MNHNS, CDR2 SASEGT. The CDR3 covers 15 residues. The CDR3 reads CASSVQTGSNQPQHF. CDR3 coding DNA: TGTGCCAGCAGTGTACAGACAGGGTCCAATCAGCCCCAGCATTTT.

This rearrangement joins TRBV11-1 to TRBJ2-3; the match to TRBD2 covers 8 bases. In germline, CDR1 is SGHAT, CDR2 FQDESV (reference sequence). The CDR3 runs 15 residues. Trimming took 5 bases from V and 13 from J; bases not matched to a gene: 17. The CDR3 DNA sequence: TGTGCCAGCAGCCCCCATAGCGGGGCCCACTCTCAGGAGTATTTT. This sequence encodes CASSPHSGAHSQEYF.

The CDR3 reads CASSLLAAANTGELFF. The CDR3 DNA reads as TGTGCCAGCAGCCTGTTAGCAGCCGCGAACACCGGGGAGCTGTTTTTT. The rearrangement joins TRBV7-3 to TRBJ2-2; D is uncertain. CDR1 is SGHTA, CDR2 FQGTGA, per germline. The CDR3 extends over 16 amino acids. Trimming took off 5 bases at V and 0 bases at J, with 13 bases between the two ends.

The rearrangement links TRBV28 to TRBJ1-2, with D possibly TRBD1 on 5 matching bases. Looked up from germline, CDR1 is MDHEN and CDR2 is SYDVKM. V dropped 3 bases and J dropped 5 bases, with 25 bases sitting between them. The CDR3 totals 18 residues. The CDR3 DNA reads TGTGCCAGCAGTTTCATCGGGTCGAGGACCGGGACGGAATATGGCTACACCTTC. Residues: CASSFIGSRTGTEYGYTF.

The rearrangement uses TRBV6-5 and TRBJ2-1; no clear D. CDR3 length: 13 residues. Germline V gene lookup returns CDR1 MNHEY and CDR2 SVGAGI. Trimming took 2 bases from V and 8 from J, leaving 10 bases between them. CDR3 in DNA: TGTGCCAGCAGTTACCGTTGGGGTTATGAGCAGTTCTTC. It translates to CASSYRWGYEQFF.

The rearrangement links TRBV5-4 to TRBJ2-1, with 9 positions matching TRBD2. Trimming cost V 3 bases and J 0 bases; bases outside gene matches: 4. Germline V gene data show CDR1 as SGHNT and CDR2 as YYREEE (reference sequence). CDR3 length equals 16 residues. The CDR3 region has the DNA TGTGCCAGCAGCTCCCTTAGCGGGAGCTCCTACAATGAGCAGTTCTTC. Residues: CASSSLSGSSYNEQFF.

V usage is TRBV7-9 and J usage is TRBJ1-4, with 8 nucleotides matching TRBD1. There are 14 residues in the CDR3. Germline V gives CDR1 SEHNR, CDR2 FQNEAQ (reference sequence). V trimming: 6 bases; J trimming: 8 bases; junction bases outside the gene matches: 8. The CDR3 DNA sequence: TGTGCCAGCAGTTCGACAGGGGAGGTAGAAAAACTGTTTTTT. This translates into CASSSTGEVEKLFF.

A remark on this clone: A much larger clone lies a single base off, so this may be a read error. The identical CDR3 is also encoded by other nucleotide sequences in the sample. The chain couples TRBV30 to TRBJ2-3, with D possibly TRBD2 on 6 matching bases. The V end was cut by 5 bases, the J end by 3 bases, with 18 bases between. In germline, CDR1 is GTSNPN, CDR2 SVGIG (reference sequence). The CDR3 extends over 15 amino acids. The CDR3 loop reads CAWGRAGRGTDTQYF. CDR3 coding DNA: TGTGCCTGGGGTCGTGCGGGAAGAGGAACAGATACGCAGTATTTT. Variable domain in full (rest from reference TRBV30 and TRBJ2-3): SQTIHQWPATLVQPVGSPLSLECTVEGTSNPNLYWYRQAAGRGLQLLFYSVGIGQISSEVPQNLSASRPQDRQFILSSKKLLLSDSGFYLCAWGRAGRGTDTQYFGPGTRLTVL.

The chain combines TRBV30 with TRBJ2-5, with a weak D call TRBD1 (5 bases). The CDR3 length is 16 residues. V dropped 4 bases and J dropped 1 base, with 19 bases sitting between them. The germline gives CDR1 GTSNPN, CDR2 SVGIG (reference sequence). This CDR3 reads CAWKRGEQLGQETQYF. The CDR3 coding sequence is TGTGCCTGGAAAAGGGGCGAACAGCTAGGCCAAGAGACCCAGTACTTC.

This clone was seen ten or more times. The V and J genes are TRBV18 and TRBJ1-2, with D perhaps matching TRBD1 (6 bases). V was shortened by 0 bases and J by 4 bases, with 15 bases between the two germline ends. This CDR3 is built from 16 residues. Germline CDR1 and CDR2: KGHSH and LQKENI. CDR3 sequence reads: CASSPPERGHLYGYTF. In DNA form, the CDR3 reads TGTGCCAGCTCACCACCGGAAAGGGGACACCTCTATGGCTACACCTTC.

This clone was detected ten times or more. The same CDR3 is also encoded by other DNA sequences in this sample. The chain combines TRBV6-5 with TRBJ2-5; D is tentatively TRBD1 or TRBD2 (5 bases each). V lost 11 bases and J lost 5, with 24 bases in between. CDR1 and CDR2 from the germline V gene are MNHEY and SVGAGI. The CDR3 loop spans 15 amino acids. The CDR3 reads CALPPRGGVGETQYF. Here the CDR3 DNA reads TGTGCCCTACCTCCCCGGGGCGGCGTTGGGGAGACCCAGTACTTC.

The chain has TRBV10-1 and TRBJ1-3; D call uncertain. The CDR3 spans 11 residues. With 9 bases removed from V and 7 bases from J, the gap between germline ends came to 10 bases. Germline CDR1 is WNHNN and CDR2 is SYGVQD (reference sequence). This CDR3 reads CARTVGNTIYF. Written as DNA, the CDR3 is TGCGCCAGGACCGTGGGGAACACCATATATTTT.

The gene calls are TRBV7-9 and TRBJ2-2, with 7 positions matching TRBD1. The CDR3 consists of 15 residues. The V segment lost 6 bases and the J segment 0 bases; nucleotides outside the gene matches: 4. The germline V gene has CDR1 SEHNR and CDR2 FQNEAQ (reference sequence). The CDR3 bases are TGTGCCAGCAGTCTGGGGACAGCGAACACCGGGGAGCTGTTTTTT. Amino acids: CASSLGTANTGELFF.

This clone was counted many times. The sample holds other DNA sequences that translate to the same CDR3. This chain joins TRBV6-4 and TRBJ2-2; D is ambiguous. Trimming left V 0 bases short and J 3 bases short, with 2 bases between. This CDR3 comprises 13 residues. In germline, CDR1 is MRHNA, CDR2 SNTAGT. This CDR3 is CASSDSDTGELFF. In DNA form, the CDR3 reads TGTGCCAGCAGTGACTCGGACACCGGGGAGCTGTTTTTT.

The V gene is TRBV7-2, the J gene TRBJ1-5; a possible D gene is TRBD1 (6 bases). The germline V and J ends were trimmed by 2 bases and 0 bases, with 14 bases remaining between them. The CDR3 runs to 17 residues. In germline, CDR1 is SGHTA, CDR2 FQGNSA. This chain's CDR3 is CASSLRRTEYSNQPQHF. The CDR3 DNA reads TGTGCCAGCAGCTTACGCAGGACAGAATATAGCAATCAGCCCCAGCATTTT. Together with reference TRBV7-2 and TRBJ1-5, the CDR3 gives the full variable domain: GAGVSQSPSNKVTEKGKDVELRCDPISGHTALYWYRQSLGQGLEFLIYFQGNSAPDKSGLPSDRFSAERTGGSVSTLTIQRTQQEDSAVYLCASSLRRTEYSNQPQHFGDGTRLSIL.

There are many counts of this clone. The V call is TRBV4-1, the J call TRBJ2-4; no firm D call. This CDR3 spans 19 amino acids. V lost 1 base, J lost 8 bases, and 27 bases lay in between. Germline lookup yields CDR1 MGHRA and CDR2 YSYEKL. As DNA, the CDR3 is TGCGCCAGCAGCCAAGGGAATAGGTTTGTCTTTAGCCGGGCGGACATTCAGTACTTC. This gives the protein CASSQGNRFVFSRADIQYF.

The CDR3 spells CASSPTRLAFEQFF. CDR3 coding DNA: TGTGCCAGCAGTCCAACGAGACTAGCTTTTGAGCAGTTCTTC. This chain uses TRBV27 with TRBJ2-1; 7 nucleotides agree with TRBD2. This CDR3 contains 14 residues. V lost 5 bases, J lost 9 bases, and 10 bases stayed unmatched. The V gene's germline CDR1 is MNHEY and CDR2 SMNVEV (reference sequence).

This chain links TRBV9 with TRBJ2-3; D ambiguous. The CDR3 sequence is 14 residues long. Looked up from germline, CDR1 is SGDLS and CDR2 is YYNGEE. V lost 1 base, J lost 1 base, and 7 bases lay in between. Written as DNA, the CDR3 is TGTGCCAGCAGCGTAACAAGCGGCACAGATACGCAGTATTTT. The encoded protein is CASSVTSGTDTQYF.

The rearrangement links TRBV28 to TRBJ1-1; 7 bases fit TRBD1. This CDR3 is 14 amino acids long. Trimming removed 7 bases from V and 3 bases from J; junction bases left unmatched: 8. Germline V gene data show CDR1 as MDHEN and CDR2 as SYDVKM. CDR3 nucleotide sequence: TGTGCCAGCAACTACCCAGGGGGGGACACTGAAGCTTTCTTT. It translates to CASNYPGGDTEAFF.

This chain joins TRBV28 and TRBJ1-5; D uncertain. Trimming removed 6 bases from V and 1 base from J, with 13 bases in between. This CDR3 contains 15 residues. Germline lookup yields CDR1 MDHEN and CDR2 SYDVKM. The chain's CDR3 is CASRRWAVSNQPQHF. In DNA, the CDR3 is TGTGCCAGCAGACGATGGGCAGTAAGCAATCAGCCCCAGCATTTT.